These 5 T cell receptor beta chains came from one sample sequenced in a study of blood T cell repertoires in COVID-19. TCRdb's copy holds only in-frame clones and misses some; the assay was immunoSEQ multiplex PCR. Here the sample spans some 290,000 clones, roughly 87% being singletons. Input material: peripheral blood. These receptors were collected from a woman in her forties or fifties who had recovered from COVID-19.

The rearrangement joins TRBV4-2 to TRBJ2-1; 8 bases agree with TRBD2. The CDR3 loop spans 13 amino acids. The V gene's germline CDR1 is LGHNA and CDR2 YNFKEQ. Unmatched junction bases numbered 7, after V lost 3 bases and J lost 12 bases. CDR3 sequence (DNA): TGTGCCAGCAGCCAGGGCGGGAGGCAGGTGCAGTTCTTC. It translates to CASSQGGRQVQFF.

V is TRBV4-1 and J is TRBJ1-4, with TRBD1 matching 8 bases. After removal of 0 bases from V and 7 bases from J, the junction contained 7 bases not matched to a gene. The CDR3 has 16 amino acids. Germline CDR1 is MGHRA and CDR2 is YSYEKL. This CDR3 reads CASSQEVDREAEKLFF. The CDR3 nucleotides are TGCGCCAGCAGCCAAGAAGTGGACAGGGAGGCTGAAAAACTGTTTTTT.

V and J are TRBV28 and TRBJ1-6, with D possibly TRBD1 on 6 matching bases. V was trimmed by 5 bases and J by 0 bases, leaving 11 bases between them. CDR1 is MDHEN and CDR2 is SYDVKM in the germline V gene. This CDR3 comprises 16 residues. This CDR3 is CASSRQASSYNSPLHF. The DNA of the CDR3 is TGTGCCAGCAGTCGACAGGCTAGCTCCTATAATTCACCCCTCCACTTT.

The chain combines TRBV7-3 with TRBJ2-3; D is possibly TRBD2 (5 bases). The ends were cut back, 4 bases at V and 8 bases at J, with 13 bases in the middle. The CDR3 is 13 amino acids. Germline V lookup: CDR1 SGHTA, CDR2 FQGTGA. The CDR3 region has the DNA TGTGCCAGCAGCTCCAATGGAGGTGGTACGCAGTATTTT. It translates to CASSSNGGGTQYF.

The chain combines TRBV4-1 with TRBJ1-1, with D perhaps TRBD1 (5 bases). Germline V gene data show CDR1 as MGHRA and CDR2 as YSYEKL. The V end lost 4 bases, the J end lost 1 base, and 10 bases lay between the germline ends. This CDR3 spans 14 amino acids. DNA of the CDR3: TGCGCCAGCAGCCCCCAGGGAAGGAACACTGAAGCTTTCTTT. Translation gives CASSPQGRNTEAFF.